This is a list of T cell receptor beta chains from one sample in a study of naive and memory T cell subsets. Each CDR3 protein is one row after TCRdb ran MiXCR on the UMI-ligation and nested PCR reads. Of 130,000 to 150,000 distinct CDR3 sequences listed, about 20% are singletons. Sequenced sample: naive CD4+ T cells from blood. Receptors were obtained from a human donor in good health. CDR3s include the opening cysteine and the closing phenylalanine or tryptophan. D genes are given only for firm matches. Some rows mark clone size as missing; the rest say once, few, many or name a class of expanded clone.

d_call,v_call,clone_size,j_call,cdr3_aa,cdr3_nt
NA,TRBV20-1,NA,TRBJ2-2,CSASHPNTGELFF,TGCAGTGCCAGCCACCCGAACACCGGGGAGCTGTTTTTT
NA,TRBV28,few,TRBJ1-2,CASSFLLRTQYGYTF,TGTGCCAGCAGTTTCCTCCTCCGGACGCAGTATGGCTACACCTTC
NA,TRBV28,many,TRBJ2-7,CASSSSSYEQYF,TGTGCCAGCAGTTCAAGCTCCTACGAGCAGTACTTC
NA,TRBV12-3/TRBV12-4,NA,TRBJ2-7,CASSLGWSGNYEQYF,TGTGCCAGCAGTTTGGGATGGTCAGGGAACTACGAGCAGTACTTC
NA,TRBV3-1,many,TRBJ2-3,CASSPGGQRTDTQYF,TGTGCCAGCAGCCCTGGGGGCCAACGCACAGATACGCAGTATTTT
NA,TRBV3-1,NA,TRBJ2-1,CASSQGGYNEQFF,TGTGCCAGCAGCCAGGGGGGCTACAATGAGCAGTTCTTC
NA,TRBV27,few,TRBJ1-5,CASSLSSQISNQPQHF,TGTGCCAGCAGTTTATCCTCGCAGATTAGCAATCAGCCCCAGCATTTT
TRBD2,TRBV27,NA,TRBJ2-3,CASSLLAGPTDTQYF,TGTGCCAGCAGTCTACTAGCGGGACCCACAGATACGCAGTATTTT
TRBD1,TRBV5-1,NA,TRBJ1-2,CASSPQQGVYGYTF,TGCGCCAGCAGCCCGCAACAGGGGGTCTATGGCTACACCTTC
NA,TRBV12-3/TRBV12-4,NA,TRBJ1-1,CASSLVQTLNTEAFF,TGTGCCAGCAGTTTGGTTCAGACGTTGAACACTGAAGCTTTCTTT
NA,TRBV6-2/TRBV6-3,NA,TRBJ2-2,CASSSPSSSSTGELFF,TGTGCCAGCAGTAGCCCCAGTTCTTCCAGCACCGGGGAGCTGTTTTTT
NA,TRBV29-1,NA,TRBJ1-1,CSVAPLGKWNTEAFF,TGCAGCGTTGCCCCTTTGGGTAAATGGAACACTGAAGCTTTCTTT
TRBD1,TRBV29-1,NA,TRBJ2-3,CSVEALRTGADTQYF,TGCAGCGTTGAAGCCCTTAGGACAGGGGCAGATACGCAGTATTTT
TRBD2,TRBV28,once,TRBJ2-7,CASSRATSGSYEQYF,TGTGCCAGCAGTCGCGCGACTAGCGGGAGCTACGAGCAGTACTTC
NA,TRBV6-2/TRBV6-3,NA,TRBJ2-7,CASSYWDHLSYEQYF,TGTGCCAGCAGTTACTGGGACCACCTCTCCTACGAGCAGTACTTC
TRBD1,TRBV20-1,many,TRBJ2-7,CSARGEAGGSYGEQYF,TGCAGTGCTAGAGGCGAGGCAGGGGGTTCTTATGGCGAGCAGTACTTC
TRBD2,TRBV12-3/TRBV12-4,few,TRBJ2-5,CASSPPPLTSGRLQETQYF,TGTGCCAGCAGTCCCCCGCCCCTCACTAGCGGGAGGCTTCAAGAGACCCAGTACTTC
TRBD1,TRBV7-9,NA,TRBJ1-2,CASSPGQKSSYGYTF,TGTGCCAGCAGCCCGGGACAGAAATCGTCCTATGGCTACACCTTC
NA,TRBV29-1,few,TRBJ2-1,CSQDSASSYNEQFF,TGCAGTCAGGACAGCGCAAGCTCCTACAATGAGCAGTTCTTC
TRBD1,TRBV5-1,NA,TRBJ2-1,CASARGQGPNEQFF,TGCGCCAGCGCTCGGGGACAGGGTCCCAATGAGCAGTTCTTC
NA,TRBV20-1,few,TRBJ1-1,CSARIRVSNTEAFF,TGCAGTGCTAGAATCAGGGTCTCGAACACTGAAGCTTTCTTT
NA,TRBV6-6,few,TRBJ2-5,CASSAGTQETQYF,TGTGCCAGCAGTGCAGGGACTCAAGAGACCCAGTACTTC
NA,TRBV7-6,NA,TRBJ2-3,CASSLVQGLSTDTQYF,TGTGCCAGCAGCTTAGTCCAGGGCCTTAGCACAGATACGCAGTATTTT
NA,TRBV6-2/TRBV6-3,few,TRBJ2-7,CASSYSAGVSYEQYF,TGTGCCAGCAGTTACTCTGCAGGAGTCTCCTACGAGCAGTACTTC
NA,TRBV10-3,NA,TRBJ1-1,CAISAGSGTEAFFGQGSGTEAFF,NA
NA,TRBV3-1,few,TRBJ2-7,CASSQDWFLRDEQYF,TGTGCCAGCAGCCAAGATTGGTTTTTGCGCGACGAGCAGTACTTC
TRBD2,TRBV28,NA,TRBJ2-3,CASSLFNGLAGGIDTQYF,TGTGCCAGCAGTTTATTCAATGGACTAGCGGGAGGTATAGATACGCAGTATTTT
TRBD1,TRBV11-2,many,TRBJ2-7,CASSLDRGEQYF,TGTGCCAGCAGTTTAGACAGGGGAGAGCAGTACTTC
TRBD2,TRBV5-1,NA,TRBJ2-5,CASSPSGVYETQYF,TGCGCCAGCAGTCCAAGCGGGGTTTATGAGACCCAGTACTTC
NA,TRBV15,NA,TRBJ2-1,CATGRGGSYNEQFF,TGTGCCACCGGCCGCGGCGGCTCCTACAATGAGCAGTTCTTC
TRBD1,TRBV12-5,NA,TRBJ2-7,CASGITAGTGFLPYEQYF,TGTGCTAGTGGCATCACCGCCGGGACAGGTTTTCTTCCCTACGAGCAGTACTTC
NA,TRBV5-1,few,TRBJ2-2,CASYATGNTGELFF,TGCGCCAGCTACGCGACAGGGAACACCGGGGAGCTGTTTTTT
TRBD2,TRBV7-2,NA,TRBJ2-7,CASSSTSGPTYEQYF,TGTGCCAGCAGCTCCACTAGCGGGCCAACCTACGAGCAGTACTTC
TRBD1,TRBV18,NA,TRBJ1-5,CASSPPGTGKNQPQHF,TGTGCCAGCTCACCACCCGGGACAGGGAAGAATCAGCCCCAGCATTTT
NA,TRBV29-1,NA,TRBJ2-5,CSVSPETQYF,TGCAGCGTTTCACCAGAGACCCAGTACTTC
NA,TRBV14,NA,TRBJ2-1,CASSFRWGEQFF,TGTGCCAGCAGCTTCCGGTGGGGTGAGCAGTTCTTC
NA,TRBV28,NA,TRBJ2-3,CASSPDKADTQYF,TGTGCCAGCAGTCCAGACAAAGCGGATACGCAGTATTTT
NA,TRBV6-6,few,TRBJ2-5,CASTRQEVPAQYF,TGTGCCAGCACCCGACAGGAGGTGCCGGCCCAGTACTTC
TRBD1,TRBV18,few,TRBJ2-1,CASFRDREADEQFF,TGTGCCAGCTTCAGGGACAGGGAGGCGGATGAGCAGTTCTTC
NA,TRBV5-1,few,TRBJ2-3,CASRLDSTSTDTQYF,TGCGCCAGCAGACTGGACAGCACTAGCACAGATACGCAGTATTTT
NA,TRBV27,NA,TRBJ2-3,CASSPAGLRTDTQYF,TGTGCCAGCAGTCCTGCGGGATTACGCACAGATACGCAGTATTTT
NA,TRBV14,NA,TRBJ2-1,CASSQEGGLGQPYNEQFF,TGTGCCAGCAGCCAAGAGGGGGGGCTGGGACAGCCATACAATGAGCAGTTCTTC
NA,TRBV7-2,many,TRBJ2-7,CASSLASMGNRYF,TGTGCCAGCAGCTTAGCGTCTATGGGGAACCGGTACTTC
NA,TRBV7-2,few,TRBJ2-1,CASSFSAGHQYNEQFF,TGTGCCAGCAGCTTCTCCGCGGGACACCAGTACAATGAGCAGTTCTTC
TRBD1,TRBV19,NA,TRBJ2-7,CASTDNGQGSYEQYF,TGTGCCAGTACCGATAACGGACAGGGCTCCTACGAGCAGTACTTC
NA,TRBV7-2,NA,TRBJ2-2,CASSLMEWADTGELFF,TGTGCCAGCAGCTTAATGGAGTGGGCGGATACCGGGGAGCTGTTTTTT
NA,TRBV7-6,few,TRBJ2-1,CASSLEIGSHNEQFF,TGTGCCAGCAGCTTAGAGATTGGCAGTCACAATGAGCAGTTCTTC
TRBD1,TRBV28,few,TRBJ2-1,CASSATPGQDEQFF,TGTGCCAGCAGCGCTACACCGGGACAGGATGAGCAGTTCTTC
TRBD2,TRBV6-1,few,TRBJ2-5,CASKEDGASGRAQYF,TGTGCCAGCAAGGAGGATGGGGCTAGCGGGAGGGCCCAGTACTTC
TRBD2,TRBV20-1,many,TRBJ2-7,CSARVSPRENHEQYF,TGCAGTGCTAGAGTTTCCCCGCGGGAGAACCACGAGCAGTACTTC
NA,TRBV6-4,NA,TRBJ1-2,CASSDRRANYGYTF,TGTGCCAGCAGCGACAGGAGAGCTAACTATGGCTACACCTTC
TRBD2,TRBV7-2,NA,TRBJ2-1,CASRQLAANEQFF,TGTGCCAGCAGACAACTAGCGGCCAATGAGCAGTTCTTC
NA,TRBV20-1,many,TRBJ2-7,CSARDSRRSSYEQYF,TGCAGTGCTAGAGATTCTCGGCGAAGCTCCTACGAGCAGTACTTC
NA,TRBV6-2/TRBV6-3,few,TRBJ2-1,CASMETGTYNEQFF,TGTGCCAGCATGGAGACAGGCACATACAATGAGCAGTTCTTC
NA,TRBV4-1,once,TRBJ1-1,CASSQDRQRNTEAFF,TGCGCCAGCAGCCAGGACAGACAGAGGAACACTGAAGCTTTCTTT